The clone carrying this T cell receptor (beta chain) has ten or more counts. Its antigen is currently unknown. Documented time point: patch test 2, 6 weeks after DPC sensitization. Treatment denoted: therapeutic diphenylcyclopropenone sensitization with weekly scalp DPC. The data derive from a study of human T cells and chemical hapten exposure. At the level of the study: Each patient's scalp received weekly diphenylcyclopropenone throughout the approximately 24-week study. There were per-sample TCR yield variations, arising mainly from small pooled library volume differences.

Whole-study findings and limits: Counts of TCRs above 1 in 1000 frequency stayed unchanged with DPC sensitization.

Individual cDNA molecules in this library carried unique molecular identifiers. TCRdb re-called the RACE reads with MiXCR, one entry per CDR3 protein. Of some 44,000 distinct CDR3 sequences listed, more than 8.5% are singletons. The sequence derives from a woman aged 40 to 50 with alopecia areata. Some clones in this sample may be carry-over from other donors' samples. Specimen: whole blood, collected in connection with sensitization to the hapten diphenylcyclopropenone (DPC).

The DNA for the CDR3 is TGTGCCAGCAGCCTTACTCTGAGCTCCTACAATGAGCAGTTCTTC. This gives the protein CASSLTLSSYNEQFF. The gene calls are TRBV7-3 and TRBJ2-1; no reliable D call. V was trimmed by 5 bases and J by 0 bases, leaving 11 bases between them. Germline CDR1 and CDR2: SGHTA and FQGTGA. This CDR3 has 15 amino acids.